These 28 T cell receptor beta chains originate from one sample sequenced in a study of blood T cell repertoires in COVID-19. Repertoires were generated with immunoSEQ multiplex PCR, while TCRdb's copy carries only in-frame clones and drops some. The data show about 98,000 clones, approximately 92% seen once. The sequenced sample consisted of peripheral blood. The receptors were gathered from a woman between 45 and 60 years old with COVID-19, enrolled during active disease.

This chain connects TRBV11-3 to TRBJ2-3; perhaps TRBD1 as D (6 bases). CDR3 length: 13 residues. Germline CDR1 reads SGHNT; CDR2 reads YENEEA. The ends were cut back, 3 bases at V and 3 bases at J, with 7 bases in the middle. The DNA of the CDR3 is TGTGCCAGCAGCTTGAGGGGGACAGATACGCAGTATTTT. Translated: CASSLRGTDTQYF.

Here the CDR3 DNA reads TGCGCCAGCAGCTTATCCCGCGGGGGGGCGAATGAGCAGTTCTTC. Translating it yields CASSLSRGGANEQFF. V is TRBV5-1 and J is TRBJ2-1, with 9 positions matching TRBD2. V dropped 2 bases and J dropped 7; count of bases not matched to a gene: 7. The CDR3 runs 15 residues. CDR1 is SGHRS, CDR2 YFSETQ, per germline.

CDR3 nucleotides: TGTGCCAGCAGTGCGAGCTCTAGCACAGATACGCAGTATTTT. This sequence encodes CASSASSSTDTQYF. The chain couples TRBV2 to TRBJ2-3; no firm D call. Deletions cut 4 bases from V and 0 bases from J, with 8 bases between. The CDR3 is 14 amino acids. The germline CDR1 and CDR2 sequences are SNHLY and FYNNEI.

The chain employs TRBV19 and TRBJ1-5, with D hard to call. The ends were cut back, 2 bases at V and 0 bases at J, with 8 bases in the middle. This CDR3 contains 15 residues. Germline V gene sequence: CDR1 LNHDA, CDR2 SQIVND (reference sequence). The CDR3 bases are TGTGCCAGTAGTATAAGGTGGGCTAGCAATCAGCCCCAGCATTTT. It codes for CASSIRWASNQPQHF.

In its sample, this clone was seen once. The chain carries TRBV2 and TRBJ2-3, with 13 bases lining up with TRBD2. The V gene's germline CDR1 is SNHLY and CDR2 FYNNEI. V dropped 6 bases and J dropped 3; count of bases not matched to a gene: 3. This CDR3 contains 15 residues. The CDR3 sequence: CASRRTSGGTDTQYF. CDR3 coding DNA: TGTGCCAGCAGAAGGACTAGCGGGGGAACAGATACGCAGTATTTT.

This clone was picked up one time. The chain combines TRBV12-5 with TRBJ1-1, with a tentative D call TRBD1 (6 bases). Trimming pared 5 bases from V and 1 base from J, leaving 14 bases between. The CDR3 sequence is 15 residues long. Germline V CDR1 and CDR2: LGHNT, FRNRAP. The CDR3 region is CASGPDRLRNTEAFF. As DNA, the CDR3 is TGTGCTAGTGGTCCGGACAGATTGAGGAACACTGAAGCTTTCTTT. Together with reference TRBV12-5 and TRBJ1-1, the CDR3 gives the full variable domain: DARVTQTPRHKVTEMGQEVTMRCQPILGHNTVFWYRQTMMQGLELLAYFRNRAPLDDSGMPKDRFSAEMPDATLATLKIQPSEPRDSAVYFCASGPDRLRNTEAFFGQGTRLTVV.

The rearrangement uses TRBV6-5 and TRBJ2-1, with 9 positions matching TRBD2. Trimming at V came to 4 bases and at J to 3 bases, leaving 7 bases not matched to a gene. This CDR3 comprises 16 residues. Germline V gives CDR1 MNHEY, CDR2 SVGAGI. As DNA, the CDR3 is TGTGCCAGCAGTTCCTTCGATAGCGGGGGCTACAATGAGCAGTTCTTC. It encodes CASSSFDSGGYNEQFF.

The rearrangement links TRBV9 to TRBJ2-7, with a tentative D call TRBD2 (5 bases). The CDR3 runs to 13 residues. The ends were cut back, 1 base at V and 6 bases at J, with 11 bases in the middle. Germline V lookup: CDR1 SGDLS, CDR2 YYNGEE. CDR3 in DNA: TGTGCCAGCAGCGTAACCACTAGTTCCGAGCAGTACTTC. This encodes CASSVTTSSEQYF.

Written as DNA, the CDR3 is TGTGCCAGCAGTCCACCGGGACAGGGAGCCTACGAGCAGTACTTC. Amino acid sequence: CASSPPGQGAYEQYF. The chain combines TRBV28 with TRBJ2-7; TRBD1 aligns across 9 bases. Germline values: CDR1 MDHEN, CDR2 SYDVKM. The CDR3 runs to 15 residues. With 5 bases clipped from V and 2 bases from J, the junction kept 7 bases outside the gene matches.

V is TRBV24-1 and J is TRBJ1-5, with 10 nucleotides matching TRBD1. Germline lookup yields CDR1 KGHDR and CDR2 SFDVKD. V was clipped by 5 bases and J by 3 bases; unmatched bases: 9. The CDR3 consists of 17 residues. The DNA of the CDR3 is TGTGCCACCAGTGTCCTCGGACAGGGGGTTATCAATCAGCCCCAGCATTTT. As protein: CATSVLGQGVINQPQHF.

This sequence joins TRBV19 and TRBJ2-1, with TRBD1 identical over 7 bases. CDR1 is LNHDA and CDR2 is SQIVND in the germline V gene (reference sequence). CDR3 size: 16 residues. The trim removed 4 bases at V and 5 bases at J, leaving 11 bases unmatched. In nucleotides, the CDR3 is TGTGCCAGTAGTAAAGGGCGTGGGACAGCCAACAATGAGCAGTTCTTC. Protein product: CASSKGRGTANNEQFF.

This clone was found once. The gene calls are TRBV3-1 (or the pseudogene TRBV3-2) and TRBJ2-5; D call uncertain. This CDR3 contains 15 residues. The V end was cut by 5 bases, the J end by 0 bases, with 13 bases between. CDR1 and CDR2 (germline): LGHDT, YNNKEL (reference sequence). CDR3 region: CASSLSTGHQETQYF. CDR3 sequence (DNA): TGTGCCAGCAGCTTAAGCACGGGTCACCAAGAGACCCAGTACTTC.

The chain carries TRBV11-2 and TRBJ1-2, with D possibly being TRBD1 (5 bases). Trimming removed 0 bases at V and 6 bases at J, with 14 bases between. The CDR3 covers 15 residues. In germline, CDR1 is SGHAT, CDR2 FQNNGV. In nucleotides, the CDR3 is TGTGCCAGCAGCTTAGATCTTGGGGCAGGGAATGGCTACACCTTC. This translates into CASSLDLGAGNGYTF.

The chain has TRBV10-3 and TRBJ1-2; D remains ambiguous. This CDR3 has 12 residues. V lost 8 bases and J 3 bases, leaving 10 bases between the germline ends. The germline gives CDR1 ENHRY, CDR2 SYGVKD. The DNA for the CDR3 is TGTGCCATCCCCCGGGTTGACTATGGCTACACCTTC. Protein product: CAIPRVDYGYTF.

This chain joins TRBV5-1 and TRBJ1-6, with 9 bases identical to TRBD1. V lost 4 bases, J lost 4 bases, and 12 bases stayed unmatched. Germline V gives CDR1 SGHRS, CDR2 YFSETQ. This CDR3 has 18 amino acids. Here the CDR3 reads CASSDPGQGLVYNSPLHF. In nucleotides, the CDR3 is TGCGCCAGCAGCGACCCCGGACAGGGGCTAGTATATAATTCACCCCTCCACTTT. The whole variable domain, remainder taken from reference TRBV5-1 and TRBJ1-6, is KAGVTQTPRYLIKTRGQQVTLSCSPISGHRSVSWYQQTPGQGLQFLFEYFSETQRNKGNFPGRFSGRQFSNSRSEMNVSTLELGDSALYLCASSDPGQGLVYNSPLHFGNGTRLTVT.

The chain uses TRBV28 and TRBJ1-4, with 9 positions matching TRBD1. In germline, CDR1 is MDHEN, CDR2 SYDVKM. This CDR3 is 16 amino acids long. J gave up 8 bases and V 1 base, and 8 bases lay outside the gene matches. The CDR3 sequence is CASSLLGQGNSEKLFF. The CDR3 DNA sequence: TGTGCCAGCAGTTTATTGGGACAGGGAAATTCGGAAAAACTGTTTTTT. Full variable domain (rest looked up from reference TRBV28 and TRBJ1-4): DVKVTQSSRYLVKRTGEKVFLECVQDMDHENMFWYRQDPGLGLRLIYFSYDVKMKEKGDIPEGYSVSREKKERFSLILESASTNQTSMYLCASSLLGQGNSEKLFFGSGTQLSVL.

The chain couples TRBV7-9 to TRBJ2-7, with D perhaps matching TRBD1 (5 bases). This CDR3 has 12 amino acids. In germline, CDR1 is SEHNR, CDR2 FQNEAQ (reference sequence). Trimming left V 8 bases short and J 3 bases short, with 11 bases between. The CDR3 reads CASGATYYEQYF. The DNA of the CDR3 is TGTGCCAGCGGGGCCACCTACTACGAGCAGTACTTC.

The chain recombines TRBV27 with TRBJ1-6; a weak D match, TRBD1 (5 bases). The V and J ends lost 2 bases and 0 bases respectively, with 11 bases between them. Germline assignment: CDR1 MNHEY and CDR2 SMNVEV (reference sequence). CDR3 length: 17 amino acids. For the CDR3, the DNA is TGTGCCAGCAGTTTAGGGGCGCTAAGCTCCTATAATTCACCCCTCCACTTT. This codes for CASSLGALSSYNSPLHF.

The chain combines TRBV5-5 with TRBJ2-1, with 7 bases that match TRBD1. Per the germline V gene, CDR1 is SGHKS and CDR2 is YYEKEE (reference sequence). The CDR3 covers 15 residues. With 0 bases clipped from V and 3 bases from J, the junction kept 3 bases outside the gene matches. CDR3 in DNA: TGTGCCAGCAGCTTGGCTCGGGACAGCTACAATGAGCAGTTCTTC. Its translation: CASSLARDSYNEQFF.

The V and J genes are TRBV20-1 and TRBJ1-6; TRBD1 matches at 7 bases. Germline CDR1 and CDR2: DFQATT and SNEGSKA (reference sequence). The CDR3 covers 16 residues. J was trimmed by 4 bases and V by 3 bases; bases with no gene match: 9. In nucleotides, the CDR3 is TGCAGTGCTAGTCGACAGGGTGGACGGTATAATTCACCCCTCCACTTT. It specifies CSASRQGGRYNSPLHF.

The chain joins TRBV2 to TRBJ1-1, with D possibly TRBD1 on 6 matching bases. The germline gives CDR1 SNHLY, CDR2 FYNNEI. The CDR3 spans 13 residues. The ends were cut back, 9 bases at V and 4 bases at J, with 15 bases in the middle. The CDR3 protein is CASSGGAVTEAFF. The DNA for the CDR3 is TGTGCCAGTTCGGGGGGCGCGGTCACTGAAGCTTTCTTT.

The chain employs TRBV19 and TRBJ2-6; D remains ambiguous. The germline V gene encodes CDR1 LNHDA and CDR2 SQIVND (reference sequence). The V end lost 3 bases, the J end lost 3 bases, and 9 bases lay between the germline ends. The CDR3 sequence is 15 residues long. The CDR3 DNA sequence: TGTGCCAGTAGTATCTTTAGTGGTGGGGCCAACGTCCTGACTTTC. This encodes CASSIFSGGANVLTF.

The DNA of the CDR3 is TGTGCCAGCAGTGATTTTACTTGGCGGAATTACCCCGGAGTTGAGCAGTACGTC. This encodes CASSDFTWRNYPGVEQYV. This sequence joins TRBV6-1 and TRBJ2-7; D not resolved. V was pared by 3 bases and J by 7 bases, with 28 bases between. This CDR3 is built from 18 residues. CDR1 MNHNS and CDR2 SASEGT come from the germline V gene.

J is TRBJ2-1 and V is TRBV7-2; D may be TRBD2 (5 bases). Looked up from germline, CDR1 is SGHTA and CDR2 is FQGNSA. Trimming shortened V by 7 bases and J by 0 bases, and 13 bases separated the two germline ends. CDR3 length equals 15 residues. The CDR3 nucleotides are TGTGCCAGCATCCTGAGCGGAGGCTCCTACAATGAGCAGTTCTTC. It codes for CASILSGGSYNEQFF.

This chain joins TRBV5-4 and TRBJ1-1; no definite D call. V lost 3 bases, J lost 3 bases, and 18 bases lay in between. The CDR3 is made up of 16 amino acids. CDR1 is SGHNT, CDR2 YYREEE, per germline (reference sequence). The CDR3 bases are TGTGCCAGCAGCTCCCCTCCGCTCGGCGGGTACACTGAAGCTTTCTTT. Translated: CASSSPPLGGYTEAFF.

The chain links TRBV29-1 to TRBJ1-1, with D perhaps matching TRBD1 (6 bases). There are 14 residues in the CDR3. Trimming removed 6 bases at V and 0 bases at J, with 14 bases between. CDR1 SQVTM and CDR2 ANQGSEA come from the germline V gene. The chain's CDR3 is CSVERGHLNTEAFF. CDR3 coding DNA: TGCAGCGTAGAGCGGGGACACCTGAACACTGAAGCTTTCTTT.

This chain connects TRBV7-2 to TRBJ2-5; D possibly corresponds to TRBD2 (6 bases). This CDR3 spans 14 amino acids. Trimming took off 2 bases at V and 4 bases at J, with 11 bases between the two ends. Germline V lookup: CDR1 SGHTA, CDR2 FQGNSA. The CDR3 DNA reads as TGTGCCAGCAGCTTAATGGCGGGGACAGAGACCCAGTACTTC. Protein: CASSLMAGTETQYF.

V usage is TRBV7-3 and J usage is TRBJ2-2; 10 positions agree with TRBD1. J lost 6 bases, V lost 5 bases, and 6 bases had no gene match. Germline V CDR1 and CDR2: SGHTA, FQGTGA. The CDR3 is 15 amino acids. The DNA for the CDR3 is TGTGCCAGCAGCGTCGACAGGGGGCGCCCCGGGGAGCTGTTTTTT. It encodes CASSVDRGRPGELFF.